Each of the 2 T cell receptor beta chains below was sequenced from the same sample in a study of T cells in Graves' hyperthyroidism and ophthalmopathy. Authors of the study amplified TCR beta CDR3 regions from RNA transcripts. The primer set for the first-round RT-PCR of the TCR CDR3 was HTBI. TCRdb independently ran MiXCR on the multiplex PCR reads; one entry per CDR3 protein. The sample carries roughly 560,000 distinct CDR3 sequences, roughly 14% recorded once. The specimen was blood. These receptors originate from a woman between 35 and 50 years old with Graves' ophthalmopathy.

To note about this clonotype: This CDR3 is missing its conserved last phenylalanine or tryptophan, likely due to a read error. The chain recombines TRBV27 with TRBJ2-7; 7 bases match TRBD1. This CDR3 has 14 amino acids. The germline V gene encodes CDR1 MNHEY and CDR2 SMNVEV (reference sequence). V gave up 4 bases and J gave up 6 bases; unmatched junction bases: 9. In nucleotides, the CDR3 is TGTGCCAGCAGTTCCCCCCACAGGGGAATCGAGCAGTACCTC. Protein: CASSSPHRGIEQYL.

This clonotype has a count of ten or more. The genes are TRBV6-2 or TRBV6-3 and TRBJ2-7, with TRBD2 matching over 11 bases. This CDR3 is built from 15 residues. V gave up 2 bases and J gave up 5 bases; unmatched junction bases: 5. Germline values: CDR1 MNHEY, CDR2 SVGEGT. The CDR3 region is CASSYQVLAGDEQYF. CDR3 bases: TGTGCCAGCAGTTACCAGGTACTAGCGGGAGACGAGCAGTACTTC.